Following are 20 T cell receptor beta chains from one sample sequenced in a study of blood T cell repertoires in COVID-19. Sequencing was performed with immunoSEQ multiplex PCR; in TCRdb, only in-frame clones are kept and a portion is missing. The sample has about 250,000 clones, 75% to 90% seen once. Specimen: peripheral blood. Receptors originate from a man aged 25 to 45 with acute or convalescent COVID-19.

The rearrangement joins TRBV7-3 to TRBJ2-1; 8 bases align to TRBD1. V lost 5 bases and J lost 2; bases outside the gene matches: 5. Germline CDR1 and CDR2: SGHTA and FQGTGA. This CDR3 region has 15 residues. The CDR3 here is CASSRQGTTYNEQFF. Here the CDR3 DNA reads TGTGCCAGCAGCCGACAGGGGACCACCTACAATGAGCAGTTCTTC.

In its sample, this clone was seen once. This sequence joins TRBV19 and TRBJ1-5; TRBD1 matches at 8 bases. The J segment lost 5 bases and the V segment lost 0 bases, leaving 3 bases of the junction unmatched. Germline V lookup: CDR1 LNHDA, CDR2 SQIVND (reference sequence). CDR3 length equals 15 residues. CDR3 region: CASSIDNRGDQPQHF. The CDR3 bases are TGTGCCAGTAGTATAGATAACAGGGGGGATCAGCCCCAGCATTTT.

The gene calls are TRBV24-1 and TRBJ2-3; maybe TRBD1 (5 bases). The V end was cut by 4 bases, the J end by 3 bases, with 10 bases between. The CDR3 extends over 14 amino acids. Germline CDR1 is KGHDR and CDR2 is SFDVKD. CDR3 DNA: TGTGCCACCAGTGAATCCAGGGTAACAGATACGCAGTATTTT. It yields the protein CATSESRVTDTQYF.

A note on this clone: The sample contains more than one DNA sequence encoding this CDR3. V and J are TRBV27 and TRBJ1-2; D is possibly TRBD1 (6 bases). V lost 3 bases and J 4 bases, leaving 12 bases between the germline ends. Germline V lookup: CDR1 MNHEY, CDR2 SMNVEV (reference sequence). The CDR3 loop spans 14 amino acids. CDR3 coding DNA: TGTGCCAGCAGTTTGAAACAGGGATCCTATGGCTACACCTTC. It specifies CASSLKQGSYGYTF.

The rearrangement joins TRBV5-6 to TRBJ1-5; TRBD1 agrees at 7 bases. V shed 1 base, J shed 5 bases, and the junction held 12 bases outside the gene matches. Germline V lookup: CDR1 SGHDT, CDR2 YYEEEE. The CDR3 spans 17 residues. CDR3 sequence reads: CASSLWTGFYADQPQHF. CDR3 sequence (DNA): TGTGCCAGCAGCTTGTGGACAGGTTTTTATGCGGATCAGCCCCAGCATTTT.

The rearrangement joins TRBV28 to TRBJ2-6, with D perhaps TRBD1 (5 bases). The CDR3 extends over 15 amino acids. Trimming took 5 bases from V and 3 from J, leaving 11 bases between them. Germline CDR1 and CDR2: MDHEN and SYDVKM. CDR3 DNA: TGTGCCAGCAGTCCGGACATCCTTGGGGCCAACGTCCTGACTTTC. The encoded protein is CASSPDILGANVLTF.

This chain joins TRBV9 and TRBJ1-6; no definite D call. This CDR3 is 15 amino acids long. With 5 bases removed from V and 6 bases from J, the gap between germline ends came to 15 bases. Germline lookup yields CDR1 SGDLS and CDR2 YYNGEE. CDR3 in amino acids: CASSLFGESNSPLHF. The CDR3 DNA reads as TGTGCCAGCAGTCTTTTCGGGGAGAGTAATTCACCCCTCCACTTT.

V gene TRBV5-1 combines with J gene TRBJ1-3; unclear D gene. The CDR3 covers 12 residues. The germline CDR1 and CDR2 sequences are SGHRS and YFSETQ. V lost 6 bases to trimming and J lost 2 bases, with 6 bases between them. In DNA, the CDR3 is TGCGCCAGCACACAAACTGGAAACACCATATATTTT. Its protein product is CASTQTGNTIYF.

This clone was seen more than once but under ten times. The CDR3, as DNA: TGTGCCAGCAGCTTAGTCGGTGGGCTTCAGCCCCAGCATTTT. Translated: CASSLVGGLQPQHF. The V call is TRBV7-9, the J call TRBJ1-5; D unclear. The CDR3 extends over 14 amino acids. Germline values: CDR1 SEHNR, CDR2 FQNEAQ (reference sequence). V dropped 1 base and J dropped 6 bases, with 10 bases sitting between them.

The count of this clone is one. The V and J genes are TRBV19 and TRBJ1-4, with D perhaps TRBD1 (5 bases). Germline V gives CDR1 LNHDA, CDR2 SQIVND (reference sequence). The V end was cut by 5 bases, the J end by 4 bases, with 11 bases between. The CDR3 is 14 amino acids. CDR3 coding DNA: TGTGCCAGTAGTGTCAGGGTGGTTAATGAAAAACTGTTTTTT. Protein: CASSVRVVNEKLFF.

The V and J genes are TRBV3-1 (or the pseudogene TRBV3-2) and TRBJ1-1; D possibly corresponds to TRBD1 (5 bases). The CDR3 runs 14 residues. Trimming stripped 1 base from V and 11 bases from J, with 17 bases between. Germline-derived CDR1 and CDR2 are LGHDT and YNNKEL (reference sequence). As DNA, the CDR3 is TGTGCCAGCAGCCAAGTAGGGGTCAGGGCGGATGCTTTCTTT. Its protein is CASSQVGVRADAFF.

As DNA, the CDR3 is TGTGCCAGCAGGGGCAACTCCGTAGATACGCAGTATTTT. This gives the protein CASRGNSVDTQYF. The chain recombines TRBV3-1 (or the pseudogene TRBV3-2) with TRBJ2-3; D call uncertain. The CDR3 is made up of 13 amino acids. The germline gives CDR1 LGHDT, CDR2 YNNKEL (reference sequence). Between the trimmed V and J ends, which lost 6 bases and 5 bases, there was a span of 12 bases.

The chain links TRBV24-1 to TRBJ1-4; D unresolved. Germline V gene data show CDR1 as KGHDR and CDR2 as SFDVKD. There are 18 residues in the CDR3. Trimming took 0 bases from V and 6 from J, leaving 19 bases between them. For the CDR3, the DNA is TGTGCCACCAGTGATTTGCTGGCGGTGACCATCGATTATGAAAAACTGTTTTTT. Translation: CATSDLLAVTIDYEKLFF.

The chain is built from TRBV7-9 and TRBJ2-7; the match to TRBD2 covers 8 bases. In germline, CDR1 is SEHNR, CDR2 FQNEAQ (reference sequence). V shed 5 bases, J shed 4 bases, and the junction held 16 bases outside the gene matches. The CDR3 contains 17 residues. CDR3 bases: TGTGCCAGCAGCGCGCGAGCAGCGGGAGTGCTGGGGTACGAGCAGTACTTC. Residues: CASSARAAGVLGYEQYF.

The DNA of the CDR3 is TGTGCCAGCAGCCCAAGGACTAGCGGGGAGACCCAGTACTTC. Its translation: CASSPRTSGETQYF. The V gene is TRBV3-1 (or the pseudogene TRBV3-2), the J gene TRBJ2-5; 11 bases map to TRBD2. The V gene's germline CDR1 is LGHDT and CDR2 YNNKEL (reference sequence). The CDR3 spans 14 residues. Trimming took 4 bases from V and 5 from J; bases not matched to a gene: 3.

The gene calls are TRBV30 and TRBJ2-7, with a tentative D call TRBD2 (5 bases). This CDR3 region has 11 residues. Germline CDR1 is GTSNPN and CDR2 is SVGIG (reference sequence). The germline V and J ends were trimmed by 2 bases and 9 bases, with 11 bases remaining between them. CDR3 sequence (DNA): TGTGCCTGGAGTTCCGGGCGGGTGCAGTACTTC. This translates into CAWSSGRVQYF.

This rearrangement joins TRBV24-1 to TRBJ1-6; TRBD1 might be the D (5 bases). V gave up 9 bases and J gave up 5 bases, with 13 bases separating them. Germline CDR1 KGHDR, CDR2 SFDVKD. The CDR3 runs to 14 residues. The CDR3 loop reads CATGEVGDNSPLHF. The CDR3 DNA reads TGTGCCACCGGAGAGGTAGGGGATAATTCACCCCTCCACTTT.

The chain joins TRBV9 to TRBJ1-4; TRBD1 matches 7 bases. The germline gives CDR1 SGDLS, CDR2 YYNGEE. V lost 4 bases and J lost 3; bases outside the gene matches: 18. The CDR3 contains 19 residues. In DNA, the CDR3 is TGTGCCAGCAGCAGAAGTCACAGGGGAATTATGGAGGCTAATGAAAAACTGTTTTTT. It encodes CASSRSHRGIMEANEKLFF. The full variable domain, completed using reference TRBV9 and TRBJ1-4, is DSGVTQTPKHLITATGQRVTLRCSPRSGDLSVYWYQQSLDQGLQFLIQYYNGEERAKGNILERFSAQQFPDLHSELNLSSLELGDSALYFCASSRSHRGIMEANEKLFFGSGTQLSVL.

The genes are TRBV30 and TRBJ2-3, with TRBD1 as a possible D gene (5 bases). Germline CDR1 and CDR2: GTSNPN and SVGIG (reference sequence). Trimming pared 0 bases from V and 6 bases from J, leaving 13 bases between. The CDR3 is 14 amino acids. CDR3 amino acids: CAWSVYGASDTQYF. The CDR3 region has the DNA TGTGCCTGGAGTGTATATGGGGCGTCGGATACGCAGTATTTT.

The V call is TRBV5-1, the J call TRBJ2-5; the D gene is possibly TRBD1 (5 bases). Germline CDR1 SGHRS, CDR2 YFSETQ. This CDR3 region has 14 residues. Trimming removed 4 bases from V and 2 bases from J, with 12 bases in between. In nucleotides, the CDR3 is TGCGCCAGCAGCGGGGCAGATATACAAGAGACCCAGTACTTC. Its protein is CASSGADIQETQYF.